This T cell receptor beta chain was found in a study of vaccination effects on CD4 cells after COVID-19. Whole-study results and caveats: Marked clonal contraction was seen late after vaccination (in both infection- and vaccine-induced clones). Small numbers of convalescent patients limited the study. It also lacked early post-infection timepoints.

TCRdb's table, derived via immunoSEQ multiplex PCR, lists solely in-frame clones and lacks some. The sample lists about 54,000 clones, roughly 80% occurring once. Germline values: CDR1 MNHNY, CDR2 SVGAGI (reference sequence). Trimming stripped 2 bases from V and 5 bases from J, with 1 base between. The CDR3 is 11 amino acids. For this clone: What it binds is not known.

Before any sequencing was done, the ViraFEST assay used viral peptide pools to expand antigen-specific CD4+ T cells. Subsequent to a culture period of 10 to 11 days, CD4+ T cells were isolated. Culturing of 1.5 million to 2.5 million PBMC per well took place with around 9 IU/ml IL-2 and 7.5 to 10 ug/ml peptides. A half-volume exchange with IL-2 medium occurred on days 3 and 7. This rearrangement joins TRBV6-6 to TRBJ1-5, with D uncertain. This TCR derives from a human donor who received a COVID-19 vaccine. Source: CD4+ T cells from PBMCs cultured with HCoV-229E spike peptides, taken before COVID-19 vaccination. Here the CDR3 reads CASSYDQPQHF. The CDR3 nucleotides read TGTGCCAGCAGTTACGATCAGCCCCAGCATTTT.